A selection of T cell receptor beta chains follows, all from one sample in a study of cytomegalovirus exposure and HLA in healthy donors. Some clones are missing from TCRdb's copy, which holds only in-frame ones; the method was immunoSEQ multiplex PCR. This sample has approximately 150,000 clones, with around 75% found just once. Input material: PBMCs. These TCRs come from a man aged 18 to 29 in good health and CMV-seropositive. Each CDR3 is given with its conserved first and last residue. The D gene is left open where the match is weak. The size field is filled for only some rows; it gives once, few, many or a size class.

v_call: TRBV27; d_call: TRBD2; clone_size: -; j_call: TRBJ2-1; cdr3_nt: TGTGCCAGCAGGCTTTTGGGTTCGGGAGGGCAATACAATGAGCAGTTCTTC; cdr3_aa: CASRLLGSGGQYNEQFF
v_call: TRBV27; d_call: TRBD2; clone_size: -; j_call: TRBJ2-3; cdr3_nt: TGTGCCAGCAGTCCTAGCGGGAGGCCCTCAGATACGCAGTATTTT; cdr3_aa: CASSPSGRPSDTQYF
v_call: TRBV29-1; d_call: TRBD1; clone_size: -; j_call: TRBJ2-7; cdr3_nt: TGCAGCGTGTCTTTAGTAGACAGGGGGTACGAGCAGTACTTC; cdr3_aa: CSVSLVDRGYEQYF
v_call: TRBV27; d_call: -; clone_size: few; j_call: TRBJ2-2; cdr3_nt: TGTGCCAGCAGTCCCCAAGGGGGTCAGAACACCGGGGAGCTGTTTTTT; cdr3_aa: CASSPQGGQNTGELFF
v_call: TRBV5-6; d_call: -; clone_size: -; j_call: TRBJ1-2; cdr3_nt: TGTGCCAGCAGCTTTAACGTCGGCTATGGCTACACCTTC; cdr3_aa: CASSFNVGYGYTF
v_call: TRBV10-1; d_call: -; clone_size: -; j_call: TRBJ2-7; cdr3_nt: TGCGCCAGCACGACAGGAAAGAGGTCCTACGAGCAGTACTTC; cdr3_aa: CASTTGKRSYEQYF
v_call: TRBV27; d_call: -; clone_size: -; j_call: TRBJ2-1; cdr3_nt: TGTGCCAGCAGTGAGAGCCACAATGAGCAGTTCTTC; cdr3_aa: CASSESHNEQFF
v_call: TRBV2; d_call: -; clone_size: -; j_call: TRBJ2-3; cdr3_nt: TGTGCCAGCACCTCCTCCGTGGATACGCAGTATTTT; cdr3_aa: CASTSSVDTQYF
v_call: TRBV29-1; d_call: -; clone_size: few; j_call: TRBJ2-7; cdr3_nt: TGCAGCGTTGAAGATCGACAGAAAAGCTCCTACGAGCAGTACTTC; cdr3_aa: CSVEDRQKSSYEQYF
v_call: TRBV18; d_call: -; clone_size: -; j_call: TRBJ1-5; cdr3_nt: TGTGCCAGCTCAGAGCGGGGGCTGAAAAATCAGCCCCAGCATTTT; cdr3_aa: CASSERGLKNQPQHF
v_call: TRBV9; d_call: -; clone_size: -; j_call: TRBJ1-5; cdr3_nt: TGTGCCAGCAGCGTACGATCAGACAATCAGCCCCAGCATTTT; cdr3_aa: CASSVRSDNQPQHF
v_call: TRBV5-5; d_call: TRBD2; clone_size: few; j_call: TRBJ2-1; cdr3_nt: TGTGCCAGCAGCTTAATCCTCGGGAGGGGTTCCTACAATGAGCAGTTCTTC; cdr3_aa: CASSLILGRGSYNEQFF
v_call: TRBV19; d_call: TRBD1; clone_size: -; j_call: TRBJ1-1; cdr3_nt: TGTGCCAGTAGCCCACAGGGGCTGAACACTGAAGCTTTCTTT; cdr3_aa: CASSPQGLNTEAFF
v_call: TRBV7-9; d_call: TRBD2; clone_size: few; j_call: TRBJ2-3; cdr3_nt: TGTGCCAGCAGCTTAGGGGACTACAAAACAACAGATACGCAGTATTTT; cdr3_aa: CASSLGDYKTTDTQYF
v_call: TRBV28; d_call: -; clone_size: -; j_call: TRBJ1-5; cdr3_nt: TGTGCCAGCAAGATGTGGGCAGGGTCTAATCAGCCCCAGCATTTT; cdr3_aa: CASKMWAGSNQPQHF
v_call: TRBV7-9; d_call: -; clone_size: few; j_call: TRBJ1-4; cdr3_nt: TGTGCCAGCAGGTCACGCGCGGGGGAAGGGGATGAAAAACTGTTTTTT; cdr3_aa: CASRSRAGEGDEKLFF
v_call: TRBV29-1; d_call: -; clone_size: few; j_call: TRBJ2-3; cdr3_nt: TGCAGCGTTGAACAACGCGGGGATGGCACAGATACGCAGTATTTT; cdr3_aa: CSVEQRGDGTDTQYF
v_call: TRBV18; d_call: -; clone_size: -; j_call: TRBJ2-1; cdr3_nt: TGTGCCAGCTCACCACGGGCAGGCTACAATGAGCAGTTCTTC; cdr3_aa: CASSPRAGYNEQFF